The clone carrying this TCR beta chain has only one observation. The entry originates in a study of technical replicates of blood from a few donors. Assay: immunoSEQ multiplex PCR; the TCRdb copy retains only in-frame clones and omits some. The sample has around 100,000 clones, 95% seen once. J was trimmed by 2 bases and V by 5 bases; bases with no gene match: 3. This CDR3 comprises 14 residues. In germline, CDR1 is LNHDA, CDR2 SQIVND (reference sequence). The clonotype was recovered from a human donor in good health. V gene TRBV19 combines with J gene TRBJ2-7; 10 bases are a match to TRBD1. What was sequenced was T cells isolated from PBMCs. The CDR3 DNA reads as TGTGCCAGTAGTCCGGGACAGGGGACCTACGAGCAGTACTTC. Amino acids: CASSPGQGTYEQYF.